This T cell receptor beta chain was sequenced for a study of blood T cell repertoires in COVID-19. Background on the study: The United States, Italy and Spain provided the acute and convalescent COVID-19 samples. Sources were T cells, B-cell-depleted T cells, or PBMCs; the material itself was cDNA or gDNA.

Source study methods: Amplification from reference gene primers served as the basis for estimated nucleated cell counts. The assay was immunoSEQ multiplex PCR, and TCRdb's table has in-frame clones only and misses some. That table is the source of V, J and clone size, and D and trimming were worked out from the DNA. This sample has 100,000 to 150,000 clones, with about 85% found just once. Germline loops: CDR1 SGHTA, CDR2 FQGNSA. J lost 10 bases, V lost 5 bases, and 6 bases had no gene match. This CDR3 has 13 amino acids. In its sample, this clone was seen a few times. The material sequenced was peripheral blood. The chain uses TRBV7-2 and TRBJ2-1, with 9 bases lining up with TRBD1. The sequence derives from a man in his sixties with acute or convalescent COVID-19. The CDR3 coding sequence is TGTGCCAGCAGCATCGACAGGGGGGTAGAGCAGTTCTTC. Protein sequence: CASSIDRGVEQFF. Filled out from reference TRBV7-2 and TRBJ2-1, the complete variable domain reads GAGVSQSPSNKVTEKGKDVELRCDPISGHTALYWYRQSLGQGLEFLIYFQGNSAPDKSGLPSDRFSAERTGGSVSTLTIQRTQQEDSAVYLCASSIDRGVEQFFGPGTRLTVL.